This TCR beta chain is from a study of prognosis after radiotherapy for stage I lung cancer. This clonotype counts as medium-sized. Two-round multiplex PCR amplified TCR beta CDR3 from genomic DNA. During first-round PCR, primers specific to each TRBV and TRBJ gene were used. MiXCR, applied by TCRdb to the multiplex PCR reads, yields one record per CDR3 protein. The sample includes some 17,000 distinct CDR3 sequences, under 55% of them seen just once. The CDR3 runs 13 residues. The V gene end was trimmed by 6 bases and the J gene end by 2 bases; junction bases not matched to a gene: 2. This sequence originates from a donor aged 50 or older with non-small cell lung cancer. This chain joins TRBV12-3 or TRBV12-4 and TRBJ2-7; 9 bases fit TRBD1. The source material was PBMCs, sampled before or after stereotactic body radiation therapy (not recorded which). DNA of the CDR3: TGTGCCAGCAGGGGACAGGGTACCTACGAGCAGTACTTC. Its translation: CASRGQGTYEQYF.